Listed here are 28 T cell receptor beta chains from one sample, sequenced in a study of cytomegalovirus exposure and HLA in healthy donors. PCR used 60 Vbeta primers and 13 Jbeta primers. Sequencing used immunoSEQ multiplex PCR; TCRdb keeps in-frame clones, though not all of them. The sample comprises around 170,000 clones, less than 90% of which are singletons, and around 1.4% rests with the top ten. The specimen was PBMCs. Receptor source: a girl under 18 in good health and CMV-seropositive.

This clone appeared a few times. The chain employs TRBV11-2 and TRBJ2-7, with a tentative D call TRBD2 (5 bases). The CDR3 has 10 residues. Germline values: CDR1 SGHAT, CDR2 FQNNGV. V gave up 11 bases and J gave up 5 bases, with 10 bases separating them. The CDR3 sequence: CASGLDEQYF. CDR3 DNA sequence: TGTGCCTCCGGACTCGACGAGCAGTACTTC.

The chain carries TRBV9 and TRBJ2-1; D perhaps matches TRBD2 (6 bases). This CDR3 has 14 residues. The V gene lost 7 bases and the J gene lost 6 bases, with 17 bases spanning the gap. Germline V lookup: CDR1 SGDLS, CDR2 YYNGEE. The CDR3 nucleotides are TGTGCCAGCGGGAGGTCTGCGATTGGCAATGAGCAGTTCTTC. Translated: CASGRSAIGNEQFF.

V usage is TRBV7-3 and J usage is TRBJ2-1, with a possible D match to TRBD1 (6 bases). Trimming cost V 5 bases and J 9 bases, with 11 bases left between them. CDR1 SGHTA and CDR2 FQGTGA come from the germline V gene. The CDR3 totals 12 residues. In DNA form, the CDR3 reads TGTGCCAGCAGCCTTCAGGGGTTTGAGCAGTTCTTC. Translation gives CASSLQGFEQFF.

V gene TRBV11-2 combines with J gene TRBJ2-7; 10 nucleotides match TRBD1. The CDR3 consists of 15 residues. The germline gives CDR1 SGHAT, CDR2 FQNNGV. The junction had 7 bases not matched to a gene; V was cut back by 7 bases and J by 1 base. This CDR3 reads CASIPGQGLSYEQYF. The CDR3 DNA reads TGTGCCAGCATCCCGGGACAGGGGTTATCCTACGAGCAGTACTTC.

CDR3 sequence reads: CASSPGVAGGLGTDTQYF. CDR3 DNA: TGCGCCAGCAGCCCGGGGGTAGCGGGAGGGCTTGGCACAGATACGCAGTATTTT. This chain connects TRBV5-1 to TRBJ2-3; 11 bases align to TRBD2. The CDR3 is made up of 18 amino acids. The trim removed 4 bases at V and 1 base at J, leaving 11 bases unmatched. The germline CDR1 and CDR2 sequences are SGHRS and YFSETQ.

The CDR3 region is CASSYSAGLAGETQYF. CDR3 in DNA: TGTGCCAGCAGTTACTCCGCGGGACTAGCAGGAGAGACCCAGTACTTC. The J gene is TRBJ2-5, the V gene TRBV6-6; 9 nucleotides agree with TRBD2. Per germline, CDR1 MNHNY and CDR2 SVGAGI (reference sequence). V lost 0 bases, J lost 4 bases, and 6 bases stayed unmatched. CDR3 length: 16 amino acids.

This sequence joins TRBV5-6 and TRBJ1-1; 12 positions match TRBD1. Germline V gene data show CDR1 as SGHDT and CDR2 as YYEEEE. J was trimmed by 1 base and V by 3 bases; bases with no gene match: 4. CDR3 size: 16 residues. The CDR3: CASSSGTGGANTEAFF. Here the CDR3 DNA reads TGTGCCAGCAGCTCCGGGACAGGGGGCGCGAACACTGAAGCTTTCTTT.

The chain is built from TRBV9 and TRBJ2-7; D gene ambiguous. Germline assignment: CDR1 SGDLS and CDR2 YYNGEE. The CDR3 sequence is 13 residues long. V lost 4 bases and J lost 3, with 11 bases in between. In nucleotides, the CDR3 is TGTGCCAGCAGCCCCCAGGATTTCTACGAGCAGTACTTC. Translation gives CASSPQDFYEQYF.

This sequence joins TRBV7-6 and TRBJ2-3; no clear D gene. Germline CDR1 and CDR2: SGHVS and FNYEAQ. The CDR3 consists of 14 residues. Trimming shortened V by 4 bases and J by 0 bases, and 8 bases separated the two germline ends. In DNA form, the CDR3 reads TGTGCCAGCAGCTCACGACTTAGCACAGATACGCAGTATTTT. Protein: CASSSRLSTDTQYF. Full variable domain (remainder filled in from reference TRBV7-6 and TRBJ2-3): GAGVSQSPRYKVTKRGQDVALRCDPISGHVSLYWYRQALGQGPEFLTYFNYEAQQDKSGLPNDRFSAERPEGSISTLTIQRTEQRDSAMYRCASSSRLSTDTQYFGPGTRLTVL.

This CDR3 is CASSFQDTSYEQYF. The CDR3 nucleotides are TGTGCCAGCAGCTTCCAGGATACCTCCTACGAGCAGTACTTC. The rearrangement uses TRBV7-6 and TRBJ2-7, with no clear D. Germline assignment: CDR1 SGHVS and CDR2 FNYEAQ. The CDR3 is made up of 14 amino acids. V was pared by 3 bases and J by 0 bases, with 9 bases between.

CDR3 residues: CAWSVRAGSYEQYF. CDR3 nucleotides: TGTGCCTGGAGTGTACGAGCGGGCTCCTACGAGCAGTACTTC. J is TRBJ2-7 and V is TRBV30, with a possible D match to TRBD2 (6 bases). This CDR3 has 14 amino acids. V was trimmed by 0 bases and J by 0 bases, leaving 9 bases between them. Per the germline V gene, CDR1 is GTSNPN and CDR2 is SVGIG (reference sequence).

This clone occurred once. This chain joins TRBV15 and TRBJ2-1; possible D gene TRBD2, 6 bases. Trimming took 0 bases from V and 3 from J, leaving 12 bases between them. Per the germline V gene, CDR1 is LNHNV and CDR2 is YYDKDF (reference sequence). The CDR3 runs 16 residues. The CDR3 loop reads CATSREPAGHYNEQFF. DNA of the CDR3: TGTGCCACCAGCAGAGAACCAGCGGGCCACTACAATGAGCAGTTCTTC.

This clone was observed a few times. This CDR3 is also generated by other DNA sequences in the sample. The chain is built from TRBV5-1 and TRBJ2-7; a weak D match, TRBD1 (6 bases). Germline V gives CDR1 SGHRS, CDR2 YFSETQ. Trimming left V 0 bases short and J 4 bases short, with 14 bases between. CDR3 size: 15 residues. CDR3 residues: CASSLAAGAEYEQYF. The DNA of the CDR3 is TGCGCCAGCAGCTTGGCCGCAGGGGCGGAGTACGAGCAGTACTTC.

V is TRBV6-6 and J is TRBJ1-5; the D gene is possibly TRBD1 (5 bases). The germline gives CDR1 MNHNY, CDR2 SVGAGI (reference sequence). V lost 4 bases to trimming and J lost 3 bases, with 16 bases between them. There are 16 residues in the CDR3. The CDR3 DNA is TGTGCCAGCAGTTTGGGACTCACTGCTCTCAATCAGCCCCAGCATTTT. It is translated as CASSLGLTALNQPQHF.

CDR3 region: CASSLAGSLYTDTQYF. CDR3 sequence (DNA): TGCGCCAGCAGCTTGGCCGGTTCCCTTTACACAGATACGCAGTATTTT. The V and J genes are TRBV5-1 and TRBJ2-3; no clear D gene. This CDR3 is 16 amino acids long. The germline gives CDR1 SGHRS, CDR2 YFSETQ. Trimming removed 0 bases from V and 2 bases from J, with 13 bases in between.

The chain combines TRBV2 with TRBJ2-4, with D possibly TRBD1 on 6 matching bases. CDR3 length: 15 amino acids. Trimming took 5 bases from V and 8 from J, leaving 19 bases between them. Per the germline V gene, CDR1 is SNHLY and CDR2 is FYNNEI. CDR3 sequence reads: CASSPRQGRRDIQYF. The CDR3 nucleotides are TGTGCCAGCAGTCCTCGGCAGGGGAGAAGGGACATTCAGTACTTC.

This clone was counted a few times. The chain links TRBV7-9 to TRBJ2-7, with 9 bases lining up with TRBD2. The CDR3 extends over 15 amino acids. The J segment lost 5 bases and the V segment lost 0 bases, leaving 5 bases of the junction unmatched. Germline V gene sequence: CDR1 SEHNR, CDR2 FQNEAQ (reference sequence). CDR3 sequence (DNA): TGTGCCAGCAGCTTAGCTGGTCTAGCGGGACACGAGCAGTACTTC. Translated: CASSLAGLAGHEQYF.

The CDR3: CASSKAGLAGGPSTDTQYF. CDR3 in DNA: TGTGCCAGCAGCAAAGCCGGACTAGCGGGAGGGCCTAGCACAGATACGCAGTATTTT. The gene calls are TRBV7-2 and TRBJ2-3; 15 bases match TRBD2. V lost 5 bases to trimming and J lost 0 bases; unmatched junction nucleotides: 9. Per germline, CDR1 SGHTA and CDR2 FQGNSA. CDR3 length: 19 residues.

J is TRBJ2-5 and V is TRBV19, with 12 bases identical to TRBD2. Germline V CDR1 and CDR2: LNHDA, SQIVND (reference sequence). Losses at the gene ends were 4 bases for V and 5 bases for J; bases not matched to a gene: 2. The CDR3 is 14 residues long. The CDR3 DNA is TGTGCCAGTAGTAGGACTAGCGGGAAGGAGACCCAGTACTTC. This gives the protein CASSRTSGKETQYF.

In this sample, this clone turned up once. The chain uses TRBV13 and TRBJ2-3, with TRBD2 matching 9 bases. J was trimmed by 6 bases and V by 5 bases; bases with no gene match: 15. CDR1 and CDR2 from the germline V gene are PRHDT and FYEKMQ (reference sequence). The CDR3 runs 17 residues. CDR3 in amino acids: CASSPGGAREGPDTQYF. CDR3 DNA sequence: TGTGCCAGCAGCCCAGGTGGGGCGCGGGAGGGCCCCGATACGCAGTATTTT.

V is TRBV30 and J is TRBJ1-5; 7 bases agree with TRBD1. In germline, CDR1 is GTSNPN, CDR2 SVGIG (reference sequence). There are 14 residues in the CDR3. The ends lost 4 bases at V and 3 bases at J; junction bases unmatched: 6. The CDR3 loop is CAWTPRGDNQPQHF. CDR3 DNA sequence: TGTGCCTGGACCCCCAGGGGGGACAATCAGCCCCAGCATTTT.

The V gene is TRBV13, the J gene TRBJ2-3; the match to TRBD2 covers 8 bases. Germline CDR1 and CDR2: PRHDT and FYEKMQ (reference sequence). The CDR3 spans 13 residues. The junction had 9 bases not matched to a gene; V was cut back by 2 bases and J by 14 bases. CDR3 residues: CASSLQAGEYLYF. For the CDR3, the DNA is TGTGCCAGCAGCTTACAAGCGGGAGAATATCTGTATTTT.

The chain recombines TRBV5-1 with TRBJ2-7; D is possibly TRBD1 (6 bases). The V end was cut by 5 bases, the J end by 1 base, with 16 bases between. This CDR3 is built from 15 residues. Looked up from germline, CDR1 is SGHRS and CDR2 is YFSETQ. The chain's CDR3 is CASSVVTGDSYEQYF. CDR3 DNA: TGCGCCAGCAGTGTTGTGACAGGCGATTCCTACGAGCAGTACTTC.

The chain links TRBV27 to TRBJ1-2, with 8 bases fitting TRBD1. The V gene end was trimmed by 4 bases and the J gene end by 4 bases; junction bases not matched to a gene: 8. Germline CDR1 MNHEY, CDR2 SMNVEV (reference sequence). The CDR3 is made up of 15 amino acids. The CDR3 here is CASSSPLQGGYGYTF. CDR3 bases: TGTGCCAGCAGTTCCCCTCTACAGGGGGGCTATGGCTACACCTTC.

This sequence joins TRBV7-9 and TRBJ2-5, with D perhaps matching TRBD1 (5 bases). Per germline, CDR1 SEHNR and CDR2 FQNEAQ (reference sequence). Between the trimmed V and J ends, which lost 1 base and 4 bases, there was a span of 16 bases. The length of the CDR3 is 16 residues. DNA of the CDR3: TGTGCCAGCAGCTTAGATCCTAGGGGCCTACCAGAGACCCAGTACTTC. Protein sequence: CASSLDPRGLPETQYF.

The V gene is TRBV4-1, the J gene TRBJ1-2; possible D gene TRBD1, 5 bases. The CDR3 totals 15 residues. The V and J ends lost 4 bases and 7 bases respectively, with 19 bases between them. The germline gives CDR1 MGHRA, CDR2 YSYEKL. CDR3 sequence reads: CASSPLKGPRGGYTF. The CDR3 DNA sequence: TGCGCCAGCAGCCCTTTAAAGGGGCCCCGTGGTGGCTACACCTTC.

The rearrangement links TRBV19 to TRBJ2-7; tentative D call: TRBD2 (5 bases). CDR3 length: 14 residues. V gave up 1 base and J gave up 5 bases, with 12 bases separating them. Germline V gives CDR1 LNHDA, CDR2 SQIVND (reference sequence). The CDR3 nucleotides are TGTGCCAGTAGTATAGCCCCCTCGGGAAACGAGCAGTACTTC. Translating gives CASSIAPSGNEQYF.

This clone was detected only a few times. The genes are TRBV27 and TRBJ2-5; D unclear. The V end was cut by 6 bases, the J end by 5 bases, with 13 bases between. The CDR3 has 13 residues. In germline, CDR1 is MNHEY, CDR2 SMNVEV (reference sequence). The CDR3 loop reads CASRGLAMETQYF. CDR3 sequence (DNA): TGTGCCAGCAGAGGCTTAGCTATGGAGACCCAGTACTTC.